This T cell receptor (beta chain) was identified in a study of immune characterization of retroperitoneal liposarcoma. This clonotype was recorded a few times. TCRdb fed the PCR reads into MiXCR, producing one record per CDR3 protein. In the table there are about 19,000 distinct CDR3 sequences, 35% to 40% of which are singletons. CDR3 length: 13 residues. Germline CDR1 is SGHAT and CDR2 is FQNNGV. V lost 1 base, J lost 11 bases, and 7 bases stayed unmatched. Sequencing input: blood. V is TRBV11-2 and J is TRBJ2-5, with 7 bases matching TRBD2. The origin of this receptor is a male donor with retroperitoneal liposarcoma. The CDR3 spells CASSLGEGSEQYF. CDR3 coding DNA: TGTGCCAGCAGCTTAGGGGAGGGGAGTGAGCAGTACTTC.